The text below deals with one TCR beta chain. Antigen: not known. This specimen comes from a study of T cells expressing NK-cell markers. Study context: Sorted CD3+CD56-NKG2C+, CD3+CD56+NKG2C- and CD3+CD56+NKG2C+ T cells were the source of the TCR beta repertoires. Just one sequenced donor of eight was HCMV-seronegative, while seven were seropositive.

The V gene's germline CDR1 is SEHNR and CDR2 FQNEAQ (reference sequence). This CDR3 has 14 amino acids. Notes on the study in general: Dominant NKG2C+ clonotypes in six donors made up roughly 1.0-8% of CD8+ T cells. In four donors, dominant clonotypes made up 28.3-60.1% of CD3+CD56-NKG2C+ cells.

TCRdb reanalyzed the 5' RACE reads and collapses them to one entry per CDR3 protein, without DNA. The sample data list some 280,000 distinct CDR3 sequences. The sequenced sample consisted of blood T cells: a sorted CD56 or NKG2C T cell subset, CD4+ or CD8+ T cells, or bulk PBMC T cells (not recorded which). The origin of this receptor is a man aged 18-30 years in good health. The chain couples TRBV7-9 to TRBJ1-3; TCRdb selects TRBD1, and the lack of DNA leaves this call unchecked. The CDR3 sequence: CASSRTRGLNTIYF.